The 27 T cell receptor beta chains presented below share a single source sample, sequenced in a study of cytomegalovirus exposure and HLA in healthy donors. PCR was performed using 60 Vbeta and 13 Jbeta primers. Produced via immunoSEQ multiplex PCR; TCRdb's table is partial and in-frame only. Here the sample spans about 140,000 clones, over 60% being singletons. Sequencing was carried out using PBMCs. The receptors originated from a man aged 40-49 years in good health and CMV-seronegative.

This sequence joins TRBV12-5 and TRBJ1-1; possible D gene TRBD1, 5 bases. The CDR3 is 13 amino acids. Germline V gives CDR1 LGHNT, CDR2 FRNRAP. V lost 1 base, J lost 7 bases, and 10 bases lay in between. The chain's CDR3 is CASGLEPGGEAFF. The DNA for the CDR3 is TGTGCTAGTGGTTTGGAGCCCGGGGGTGAAGCTTTCTTT.

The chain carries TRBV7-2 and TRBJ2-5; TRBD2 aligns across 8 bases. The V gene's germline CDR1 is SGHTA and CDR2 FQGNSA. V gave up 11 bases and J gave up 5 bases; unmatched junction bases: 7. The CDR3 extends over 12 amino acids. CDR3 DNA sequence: TGTGCCTCTCGGGGGGGGACGGAGACCCAGTACTTC. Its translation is CASRGGTETQYF. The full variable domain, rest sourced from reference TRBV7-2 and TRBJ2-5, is GAGVSQSPSNKVTEKGKDVELRCDPISGHTALYWYRQSLGQGLEFLIYFQGNSAPDKSGLPSDRFSAERTGGSVSTLTIQRTQQEDSAVYLCASRGGTETQYFGPGTRLLVL.

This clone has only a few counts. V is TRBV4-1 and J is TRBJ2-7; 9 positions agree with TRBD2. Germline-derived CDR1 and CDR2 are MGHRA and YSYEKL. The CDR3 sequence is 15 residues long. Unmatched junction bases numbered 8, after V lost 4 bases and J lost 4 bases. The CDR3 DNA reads TGCGCCAGCAGCCCCTACCGGACTAGCGTATACGAGCAGTACTTC. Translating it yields CASSPYRTSVYEQYF.

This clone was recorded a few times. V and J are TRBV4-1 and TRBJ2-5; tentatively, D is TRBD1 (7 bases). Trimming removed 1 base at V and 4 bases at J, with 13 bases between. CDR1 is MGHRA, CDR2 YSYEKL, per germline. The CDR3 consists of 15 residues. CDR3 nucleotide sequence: TGCGCCAGCAGCCAAGCCCTCAGGGGGGCAGAGACCCAGTACTTC. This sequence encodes CASSQALRGAETQYF.

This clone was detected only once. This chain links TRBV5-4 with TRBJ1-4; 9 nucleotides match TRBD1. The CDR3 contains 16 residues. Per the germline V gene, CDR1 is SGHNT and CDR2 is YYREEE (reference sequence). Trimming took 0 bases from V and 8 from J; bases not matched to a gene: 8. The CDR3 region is CASSLEPGQGGEKLFF. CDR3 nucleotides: TGTGCCAGCAGCTTGGAACCGGGACAGGGTGGGGAAAAACTGTTTTTT. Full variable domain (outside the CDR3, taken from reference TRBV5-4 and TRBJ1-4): ETGVTQSPTHLIKTRGQQVTLRCSSQSGHNTVSWYQQALGQGPQFIFQYYREEENGRGNFPPRFSGLQFPNYSSELNVNALELDDSALYLCASSLEPGQGGEKLFFGSGTQLSVL.

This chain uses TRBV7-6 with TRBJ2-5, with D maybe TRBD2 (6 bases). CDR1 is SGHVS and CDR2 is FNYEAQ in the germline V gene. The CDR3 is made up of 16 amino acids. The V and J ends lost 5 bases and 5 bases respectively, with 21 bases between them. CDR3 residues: CASSLGVAGRGETQYF. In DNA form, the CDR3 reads TGTGCCAGCAGCCTAGGAGTGGCAGGGCGGGGTGAGACCCAGTACTTC.

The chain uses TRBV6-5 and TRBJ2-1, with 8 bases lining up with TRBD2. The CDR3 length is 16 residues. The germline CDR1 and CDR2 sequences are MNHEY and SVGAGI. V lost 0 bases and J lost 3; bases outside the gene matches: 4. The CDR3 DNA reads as TGTGCCAGCAGTTACTCGACCAGCGGGAGCTACAATGAGCAGTTCTTC. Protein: CASSYSTSGSYNEQFF.

The CDR3 loop is CASSRSDTEAFF. CDR3 coding DNA: TGTGCCAGCAGCCGAAGCGACACTGAAGCTTTCTTT. This chain links TRBV7-9 with TRBJ1-1, with D unclear. V was pared by 5 bases and J by 3 bases, with 7 bases between. This CDR3 is 12 amino acids long. In germline, CDR1 is SEHNR, CDR2 FQNEAQ (reference sequence).

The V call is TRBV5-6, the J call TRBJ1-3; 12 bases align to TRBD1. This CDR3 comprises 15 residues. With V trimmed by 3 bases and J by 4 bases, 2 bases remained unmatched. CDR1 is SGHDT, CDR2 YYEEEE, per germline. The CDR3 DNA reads TGTGCCAGCAGCTCGGGACAGGGGGCCGGAAACACCATATATTTT. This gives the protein CASSSGQGAGNTIYF.

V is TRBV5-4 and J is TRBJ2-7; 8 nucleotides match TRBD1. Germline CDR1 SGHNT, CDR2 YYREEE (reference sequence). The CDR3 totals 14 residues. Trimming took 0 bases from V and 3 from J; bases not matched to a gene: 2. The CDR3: CASSLGDRSYEQYF. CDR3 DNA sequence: TGTGCCAGCAGCTTGGGGGACAGGAGCTACGAGCAGTACTTC.

CDR3 sequence: CTSSQDPSGASSYNEQFF. The CDR3 coding sequence is TGCACCAGCAGCCAAGACCCTAGCGGGGCCAGCTCCTACAATGAGCAGTTCTTC. The chain has TRBV1 and TRBJ2-1; the DNA was not used to check the table's D call, TRBD2. TRBV1 is deemed a pseudogene. This CDR3 has 18 amino acids.

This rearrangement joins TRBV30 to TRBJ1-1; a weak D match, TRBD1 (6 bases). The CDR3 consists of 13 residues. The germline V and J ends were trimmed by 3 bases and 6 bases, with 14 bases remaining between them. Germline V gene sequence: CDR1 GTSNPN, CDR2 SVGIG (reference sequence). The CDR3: CAWSTRTDPEAFF. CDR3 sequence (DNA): TGTGCCTGGAGCACGCGGACAGATCCTGAAGCTTTCTTT.

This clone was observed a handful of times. In DNA form, the CDR3 reads TGTGCCAGCAGCTCTAGCGGGGGGTGGGATACGCAGTATTTT. It specifies CASSSSGGWDTQYF. This chain uses TRBV7-6 with TRBJ2-3, with 11 bases lining up with TRBD2. The trim removed 4 bases at V and 6 bases at J, leaving 3 bases unmatched. Germline V gene sequence: CDR1 SGHVS, CDR2 FNYEAQ. The CDR3 consists of 14 residues.

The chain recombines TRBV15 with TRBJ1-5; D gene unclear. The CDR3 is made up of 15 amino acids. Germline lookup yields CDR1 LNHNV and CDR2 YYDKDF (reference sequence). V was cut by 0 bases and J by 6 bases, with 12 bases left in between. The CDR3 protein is CATSRDRTHGQPQHF. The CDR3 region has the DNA TGTGCCACCAGCAGAGATCGTACCCACGGTCAGCCCCAGCATTTT.

CDR3 residues: CASSWQGLGTEAFF. The DNA for the CDR3 is TGTGCCAGCAGCTGGCAGGGGTTAGGCACTGAAGCTTTCTTT. The chain recombines TRBV7-6 with TRBJ1-1; a weak D match, TRBD1 (6 bases). The length of the CDR3 is 14 residues. Per the germline V gene, CDR1 is SGHVS and CDR2 is FNYEAQ. V was shortened by 4 bases and J by 4 bases, with 13 bases between the two germline ends.

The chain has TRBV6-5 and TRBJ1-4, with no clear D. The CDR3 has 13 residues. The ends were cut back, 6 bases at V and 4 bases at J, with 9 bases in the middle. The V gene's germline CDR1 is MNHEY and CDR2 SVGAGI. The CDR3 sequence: CASRGAGNEKLFF. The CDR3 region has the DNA TGTGCCAGCAGGGGAGCCGGTAATGAAAAACTGTTTTTT.

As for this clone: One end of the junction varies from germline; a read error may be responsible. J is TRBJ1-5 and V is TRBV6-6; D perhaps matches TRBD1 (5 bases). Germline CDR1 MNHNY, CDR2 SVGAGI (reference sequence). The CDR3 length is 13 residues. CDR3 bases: TGTGCCAGCAGAACGGGGGGAGGCCAGCCCCAGAATTTT. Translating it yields CASRTGGGQPQNF.

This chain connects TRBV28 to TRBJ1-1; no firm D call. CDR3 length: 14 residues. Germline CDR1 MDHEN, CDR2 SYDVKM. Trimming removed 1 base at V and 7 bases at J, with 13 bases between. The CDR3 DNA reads TGTGCCAGCAGTTTATCGGGAAGCCCCCGTGAAGCTTTCTTT. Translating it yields CASSLSGSPREAFF. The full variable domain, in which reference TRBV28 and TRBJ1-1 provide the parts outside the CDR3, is DVKVTQSSRYLVKRTGEKVFLECVQDMDHENMFWYRQDPGLGLRLIYFSYDVKMKEKGDIPEGYSVSREKKERFSLILESASTNQTSMYLCASSLSGSPREAFFGQGTRLTVV.

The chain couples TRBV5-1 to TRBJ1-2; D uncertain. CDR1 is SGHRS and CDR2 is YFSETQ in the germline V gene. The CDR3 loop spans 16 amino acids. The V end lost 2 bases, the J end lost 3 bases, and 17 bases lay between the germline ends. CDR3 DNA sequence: TGCGCCAGCAGCTTCTCTACGGGCCCGAGGGACTATGGCTACACCTTC. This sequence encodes CASSFSTGPRDYGYTF.

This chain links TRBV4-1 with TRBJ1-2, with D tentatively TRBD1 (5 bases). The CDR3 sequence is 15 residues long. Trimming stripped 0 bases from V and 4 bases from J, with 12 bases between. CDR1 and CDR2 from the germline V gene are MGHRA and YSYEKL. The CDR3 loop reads CASSQDRGRAYGYTF. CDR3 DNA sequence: TGCGCCAGCAGCCAAGATAGGGGCAGGGCCTATGGCTACACCTTC.

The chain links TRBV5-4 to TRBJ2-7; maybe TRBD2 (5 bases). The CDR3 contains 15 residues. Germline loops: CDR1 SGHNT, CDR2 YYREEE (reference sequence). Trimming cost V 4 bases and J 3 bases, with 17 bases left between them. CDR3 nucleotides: TGTGCCAGCAGCCCCGACCCTACTAGGGTCTACGAGCAGTACTTC. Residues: CASSPDPTRVYEQYF.

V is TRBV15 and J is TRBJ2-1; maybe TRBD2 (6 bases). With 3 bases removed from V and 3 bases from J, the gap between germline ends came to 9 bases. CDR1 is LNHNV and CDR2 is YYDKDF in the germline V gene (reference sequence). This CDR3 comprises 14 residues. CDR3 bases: TGTGCCACCAGCAGTGGAGGGGTCTACAATGAGCAGTTCTTC. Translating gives CATSSGGVYNEQFF.

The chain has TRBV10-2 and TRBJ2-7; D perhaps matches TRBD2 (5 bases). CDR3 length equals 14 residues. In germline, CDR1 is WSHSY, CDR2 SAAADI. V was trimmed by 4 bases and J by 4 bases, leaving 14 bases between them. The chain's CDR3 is CASSVAGLHYEQYF. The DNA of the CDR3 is TGCGCCAGCAGTGTCGCCGGACTGCATTACGAGCAGTACTTC.

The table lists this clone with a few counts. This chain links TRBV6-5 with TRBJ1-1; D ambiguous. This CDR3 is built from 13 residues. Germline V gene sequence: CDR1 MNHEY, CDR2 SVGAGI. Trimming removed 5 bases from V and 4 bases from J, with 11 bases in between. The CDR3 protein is CASSEGEFTEAFF. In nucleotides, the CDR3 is TGTGCCAGCAGTGAAGGAGAATTCACTGAAGCTTTCTTT.

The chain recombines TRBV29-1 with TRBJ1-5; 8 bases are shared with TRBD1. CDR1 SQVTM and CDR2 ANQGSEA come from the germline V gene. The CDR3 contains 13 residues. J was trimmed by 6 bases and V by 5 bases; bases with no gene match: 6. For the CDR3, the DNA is TGCAGCGTTCAGACAGGGGCTCTTCAGCCCCAGCATTTT. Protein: CSVQTGALQPQHF.

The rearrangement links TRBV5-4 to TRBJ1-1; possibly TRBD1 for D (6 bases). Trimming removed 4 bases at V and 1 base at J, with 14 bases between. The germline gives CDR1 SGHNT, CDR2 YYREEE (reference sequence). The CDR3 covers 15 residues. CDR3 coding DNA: TGTGCCAGCAGCCAACAGACAGGTGGGAACACTGAAGCTTTCTTT. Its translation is CASSQQTGGNTEAFF.

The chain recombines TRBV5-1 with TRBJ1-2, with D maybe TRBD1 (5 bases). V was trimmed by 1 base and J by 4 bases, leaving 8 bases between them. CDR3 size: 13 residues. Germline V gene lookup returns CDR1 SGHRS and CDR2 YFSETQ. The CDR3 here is CASSLYRTYGYTF. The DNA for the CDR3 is TGCGCCAGCAGCTTGTACAGGACCTATGGCTACACCTTC.